The rows below give T cell receptor beta chains drawn from one sample of a study of blood T cell repertoires in COVID-19. Sequenced by immunoSEQ multiplex PCR; TCRdb stores in-frame clones only, minus some. The sample yields about 270,000 clones, about 89% seen once. Sequencing was performed on peripheral blood. The receptors come from a woman in her sixties who had recovered from COVID-19. CDR3s include the opening cysteine and the closing phenylalanine or tryptophan.

>TRBV6-5|TRBJ1-2
CASRRSRGQYGYTF
>TRBV28|TRBJ1-6
CASRPTGVSPLHF
>TRBV9|TRBJ2-7
CASSRDRSAYEQYF
>TRBV7-3|TRBJ2-7
CASSLGTGPYEQYF
>TRBV3-1/TRBV3-2|TRBJ2-3
CASSSRQITDTQYF
>TRBV4-2|TRBJ2-2
CASRTVVSGNTGELFF
>TRBV3-1/TRBV3-2|TRBJ2-2
CASSSWRDTATGELFF
>TRBV28|TRBJ1-5
CATGRGQPQHF
>TRBV7-9|TRBJ1-2
CASSKDQDRAARGYTF
>TRBV7-6|TRBJ2-7
CASSLHSEQYF
>TRBV5-5|TRBJ1-3
CASSLGGPGNTIYF
>TRBV19|TRBJ2-2
CASSSAFSGGYTGELFF
>TRBV10-3|TRBJ1-2
CAISEISGSDGYTF
>TRBV7-3|TRBJ2-2
CASSRTSGLTGELFF
>TRBV28|TRBJ2-7
CASSLAVEQYF
>TRBV28|TRBJ1-2
CASSPAGEDGYTF
>TRBV4-2|TRBJ2-3
CASRDSSPGTDTQYF
>TRBV7-6|TRBJ1-5
CASSLGGLNQPQHF
>TRBV20-1|TRBJ1-2
CSASGGQGKYGYTF
>TRBV29-1|TRBJ2-7
CSVGNSRNSYEQYF
>TRBV5-3|TRBJ1-6
CARIAVPDSPLHF
>TRBV6-5|TRBJ1-5
CASSSGGQPQHF
>TRBV4-2|TRBJ2-7
CASSQDPGTGSHEQYF
>TRBV29-1|TRBJ2-2
CSVGDRGWAGELFF
>TRBV19|TRBJ2-6
CASSLGQGLRTSGANVLTF
>TRBV5-1|TRBJ2-1
CASNPDRDRLGGEQFF
>TRBV5-4|TRBJ2-3
CASSRGAGGSVTDTQYF
>TRBV6-5|TRBJ1-5
CATDLDRGYQPQHF
>TRBV19|TRBJ1-2
CASSIRGGEGYGYTF
>TRBV19|TRBJ1-3
CASSIGHITGNTIYF
>TRBV2|TRBJ2-5
CASSKVTQAQYF